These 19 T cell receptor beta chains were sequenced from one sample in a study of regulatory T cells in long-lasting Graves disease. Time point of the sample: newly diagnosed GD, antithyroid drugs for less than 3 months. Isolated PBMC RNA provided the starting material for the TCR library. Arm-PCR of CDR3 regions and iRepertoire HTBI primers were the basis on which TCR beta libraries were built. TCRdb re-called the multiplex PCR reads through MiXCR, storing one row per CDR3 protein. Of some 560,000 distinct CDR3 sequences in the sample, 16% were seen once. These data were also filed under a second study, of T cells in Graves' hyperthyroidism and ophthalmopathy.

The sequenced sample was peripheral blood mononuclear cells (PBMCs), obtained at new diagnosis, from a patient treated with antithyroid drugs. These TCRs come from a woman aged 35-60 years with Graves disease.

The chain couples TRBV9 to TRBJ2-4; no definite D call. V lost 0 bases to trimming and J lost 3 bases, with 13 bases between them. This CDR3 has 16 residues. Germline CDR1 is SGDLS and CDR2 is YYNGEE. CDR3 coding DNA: TGTGCCAGCAGCGTAGAGCCGTCCGTCGGCAAAAACATTCAGTACTTC. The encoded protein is CASSVEPSVGKNIQYF.

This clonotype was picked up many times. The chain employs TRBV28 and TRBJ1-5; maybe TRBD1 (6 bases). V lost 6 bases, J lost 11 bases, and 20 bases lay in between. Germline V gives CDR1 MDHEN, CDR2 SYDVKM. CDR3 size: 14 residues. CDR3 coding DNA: TGTGCCAGCAGCGGTACAGGGCACCTCTCGGCCCAGCATTTT. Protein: CASSGTGHLSAQHF.

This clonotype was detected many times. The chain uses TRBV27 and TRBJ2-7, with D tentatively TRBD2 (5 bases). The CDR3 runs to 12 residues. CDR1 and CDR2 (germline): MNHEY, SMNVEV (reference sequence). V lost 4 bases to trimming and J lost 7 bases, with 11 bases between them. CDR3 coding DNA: TGTGCCAGCAGTTCCGCCGGGGAGGAGCAGTACTTC. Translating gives CASSSAGEEQYF.

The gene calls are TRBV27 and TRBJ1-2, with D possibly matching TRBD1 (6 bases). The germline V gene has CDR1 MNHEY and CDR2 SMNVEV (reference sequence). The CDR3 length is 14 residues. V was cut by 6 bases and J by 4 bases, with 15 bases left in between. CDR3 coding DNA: TGTGCCAGCAGGGAGGGGGGAAGGGGCTATGGCTACACCTTC. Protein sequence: CASREGGRGYGYTF.

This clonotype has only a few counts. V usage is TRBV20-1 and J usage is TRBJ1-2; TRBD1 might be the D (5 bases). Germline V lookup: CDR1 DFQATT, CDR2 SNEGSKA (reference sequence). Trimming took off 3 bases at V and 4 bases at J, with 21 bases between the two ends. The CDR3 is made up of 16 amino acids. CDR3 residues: CSASPPGWQGFYGYTF. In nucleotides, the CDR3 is TGCAGTGCTAGCCCACCGGGATGGCAGGGATTCTATGGCTACACCTTC.

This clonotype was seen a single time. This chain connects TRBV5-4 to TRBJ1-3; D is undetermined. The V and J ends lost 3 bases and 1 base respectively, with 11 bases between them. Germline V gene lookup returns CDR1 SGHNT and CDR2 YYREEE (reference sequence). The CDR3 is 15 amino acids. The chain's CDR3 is CASSSLGTSGNTIYF. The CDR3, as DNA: TGTGCCAGCAGCTCCCTGGGCACATCTGGAAACACCATATATTTT.

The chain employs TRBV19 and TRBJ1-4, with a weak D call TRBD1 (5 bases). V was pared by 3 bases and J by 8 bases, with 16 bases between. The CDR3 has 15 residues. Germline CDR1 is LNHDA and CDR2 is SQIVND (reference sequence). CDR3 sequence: CASSILGGSSEKLFF. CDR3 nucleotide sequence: TGTGCCAGTAGTATTCTGGGGGGGTCCTCGGAAAAACTGTTTTTT.

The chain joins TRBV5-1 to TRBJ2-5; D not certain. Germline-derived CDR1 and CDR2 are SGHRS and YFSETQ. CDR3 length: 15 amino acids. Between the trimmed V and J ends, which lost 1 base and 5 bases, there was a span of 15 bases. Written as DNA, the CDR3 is TGCGCCAGCAGCTTGAGCACCTCGGTTGGGGAGACCCAGTACTTC. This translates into CASSLSTSVGETQYF.

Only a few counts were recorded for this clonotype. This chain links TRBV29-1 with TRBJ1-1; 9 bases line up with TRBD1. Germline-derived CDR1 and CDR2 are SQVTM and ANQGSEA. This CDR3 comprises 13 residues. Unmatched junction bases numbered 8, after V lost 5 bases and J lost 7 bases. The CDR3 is CSVQLRGQGEAFF. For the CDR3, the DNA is TGCAGCGTTCAACTCAGGGGACAGGGTGAAGCTTTCTTT.

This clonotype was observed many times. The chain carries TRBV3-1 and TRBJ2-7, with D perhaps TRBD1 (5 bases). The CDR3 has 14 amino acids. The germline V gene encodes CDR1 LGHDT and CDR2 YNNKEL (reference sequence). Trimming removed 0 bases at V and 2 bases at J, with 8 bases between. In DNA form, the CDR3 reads TGTGCCAGCAGCCAAGATACAGGTACCTACGAGCAGTACTTC. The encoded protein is CASSQDTGTYEQYF.

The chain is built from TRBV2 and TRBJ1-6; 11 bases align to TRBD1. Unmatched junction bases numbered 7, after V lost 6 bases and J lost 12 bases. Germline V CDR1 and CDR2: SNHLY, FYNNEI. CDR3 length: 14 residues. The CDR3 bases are TGTGCCAGCAGGGACAGGGGGCCCTCCGAACCCCTCCACTTT. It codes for CASRDRGPSEPLHF. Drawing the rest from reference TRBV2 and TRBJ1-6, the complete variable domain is EPEVTQTPSHQVTQMGQEVILRCVPISNHLYFYWYRQILGQKVEFLVSFYNNEISEKSEIFDDQFSVERPDGSNFTLKIRSTKLEDSAMYFCASRDRGPSEPLHFGNGTRLTVT.

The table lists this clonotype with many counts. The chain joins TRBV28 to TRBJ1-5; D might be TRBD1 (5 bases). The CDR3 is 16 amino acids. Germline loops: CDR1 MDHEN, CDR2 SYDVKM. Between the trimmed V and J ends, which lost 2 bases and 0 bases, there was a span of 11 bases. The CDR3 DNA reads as TGTGCCAGCAGTTTAAGGGGAGGCTATAGCAATCAGCCCCAGCATTTT. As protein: CASSLRGGYSNQPQHF.

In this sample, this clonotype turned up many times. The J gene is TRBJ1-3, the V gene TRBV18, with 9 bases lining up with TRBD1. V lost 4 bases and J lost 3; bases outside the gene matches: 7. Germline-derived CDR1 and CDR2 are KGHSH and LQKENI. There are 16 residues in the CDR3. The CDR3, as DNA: TGTGCCAGCTCACGCTTCGACAGGGGGGTTGGAAACACCATATATTTT. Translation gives CASSRFDRGVGNTIYF.

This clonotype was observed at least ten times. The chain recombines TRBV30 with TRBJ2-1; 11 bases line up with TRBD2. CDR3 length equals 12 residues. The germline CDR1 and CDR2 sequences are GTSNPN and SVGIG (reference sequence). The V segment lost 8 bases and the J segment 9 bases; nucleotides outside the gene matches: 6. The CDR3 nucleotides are TGTGCCGGGGGACTAGCGGATGGTGAGCAGTTCTTC. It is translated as CAGGLADGEQFF.

CDR3 in amino acids: CASSGQGAQSTDTQYF. CDR3 coding DNA: TGTGCCAGCAGCGGTCAGGGGGCGCAGAGCACAGATACGCAGTATTTT. The genes are TRBV2 and TRBJ2-3; 8 nucleotides match TRBD1. Losses at the gene ends were 6 bases for V and 0 bases for J; bases not matched to a gene: 8. Germline loops: CDR1 SNHLY, CDR2 FYNNEI. This CDR3 is built from 16 residues.

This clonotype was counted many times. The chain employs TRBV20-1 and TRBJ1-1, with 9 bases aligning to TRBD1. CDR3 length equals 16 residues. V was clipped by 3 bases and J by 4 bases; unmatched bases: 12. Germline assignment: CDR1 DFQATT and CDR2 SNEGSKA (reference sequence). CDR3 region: CSASSNQDRGGTEAFF. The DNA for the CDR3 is TGCAGTGCTAGCTCGAACCAGGACAGGGGCGGCACTGAAGCTTTCTTT.

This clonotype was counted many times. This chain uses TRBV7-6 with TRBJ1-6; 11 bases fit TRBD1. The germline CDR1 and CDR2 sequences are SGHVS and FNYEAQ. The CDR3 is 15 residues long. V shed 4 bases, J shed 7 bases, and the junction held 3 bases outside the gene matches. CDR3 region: CASSSDRGRNSPLHF. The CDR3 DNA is TGTGCCAGCAGCTCGGACAGGGGGCGAAATTCACCCCTCCACTTT.

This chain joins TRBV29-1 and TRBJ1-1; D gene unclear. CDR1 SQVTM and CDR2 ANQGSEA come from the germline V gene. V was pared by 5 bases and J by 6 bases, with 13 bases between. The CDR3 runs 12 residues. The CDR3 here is CSVTGFRAEAFF. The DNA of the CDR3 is TGCAGCGTTACCGGGTTCAGAGCTGAAGCTTTCTTT.

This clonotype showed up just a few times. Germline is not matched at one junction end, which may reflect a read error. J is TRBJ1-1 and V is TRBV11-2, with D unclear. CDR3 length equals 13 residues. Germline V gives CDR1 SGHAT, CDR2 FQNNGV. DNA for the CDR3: TGCGCCAGCAGCCAAGATTACCCCCGGGAGGCTTTCTTT. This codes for CASSQDYPREAFF.